The 4 T cell receptor beta chains below come from one sample, sequenced in a study of T cells in pancreatic ductal adenocarcinoma. The assay was immunoSEQ multiplex PCR, and TCRdb's table has in-frame clones only and misses some. Of about 97,000 clones detected, 90% to 95% appear once; the ten largest clones hold 3.1%. No neoadjuvant therapy was given to the selected pancreatic ductal adenocarcinoma patients before their surgery. The sample taken for sequencing was PBMCs. Receptors originate from a human donor with pancreatic ductal adenocarcinoma.

This sequence joins TRBV10-3 and TRBJ2-6; D gene uncertain. Trimming pared 4 bases from V and 0 bases from J, leaving 4 bases between. The CDR3 totals 14 residues. Germline V gives CDR1 ENHRY, CDR2 SYGVKD. The CDR3 here is CAISVVSGANVLTF. As DNA, the CDR3 is TGTGCCATCAGTGTAGTCTCTGGGGCCAACGTCCTGACTTTC.

The chain employs TRBV19 and TRBJ1-1; TRBD1 is a possible D gene (5 bases). V was cut by 8 bases and J by 0 bases, with 19 bases left in between. The CDR3 contains 16 residues. Germline V gene data show CDR1 as LNHDA and CDR2 as SQIVND (reference sequence). CDR3: CASSYGVGVMNTEAFF. Here the CDR3 DNA reads TGTGCCAGTTCTTATGGGGTAGGGGTGATGAACACTGAAGCTTTCTTT.

The chain links TRBV7-9 to TRBJ2-2, with D possibly being TRBD1 (7 bases). From germline, CDR1 is SEHNR and CDR2 FQNEAQ (reference sequence). The CDR3 has 14 amino acids. Trimming took 5 bases from V and 5 from J, leaving 12 bases between them. The CDR3 protein is CASSPPGGTGELFF. The CDR3 bases are TGTGCCAGCAGCCCGCCAGGGGGGACCGGGGAGCTGTTTTTT.

The chain employs TRBV19 and TRBJ1-5; D not certain. Trimming removed 4 bases from V and 2 bases from J, with 9 bases in between. CDR1 and CDR2 (germline): LNHDA, SQIVND (reference sequence). CDR3 length: 14 residues. CDR3 protein: CASSTWGGNQPQHF. The CDR3 region has the DNA TGTGCCAGTAGTACTTGGGGAGGCAATCAGCCCCAGCATTTT.